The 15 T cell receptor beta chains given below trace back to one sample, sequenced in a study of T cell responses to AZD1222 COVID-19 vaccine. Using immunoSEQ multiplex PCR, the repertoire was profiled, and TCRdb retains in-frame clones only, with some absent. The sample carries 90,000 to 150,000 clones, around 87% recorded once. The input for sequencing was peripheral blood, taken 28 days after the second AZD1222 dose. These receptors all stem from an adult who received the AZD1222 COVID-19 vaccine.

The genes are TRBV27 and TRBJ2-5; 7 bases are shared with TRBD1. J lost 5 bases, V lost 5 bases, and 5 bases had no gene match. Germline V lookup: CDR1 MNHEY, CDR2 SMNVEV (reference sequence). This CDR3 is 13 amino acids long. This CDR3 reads CASSRQGGETQYF. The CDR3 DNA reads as TGTGCCAGCAGTAGACAGGGCGGGGAGACCCAGTACTTC.

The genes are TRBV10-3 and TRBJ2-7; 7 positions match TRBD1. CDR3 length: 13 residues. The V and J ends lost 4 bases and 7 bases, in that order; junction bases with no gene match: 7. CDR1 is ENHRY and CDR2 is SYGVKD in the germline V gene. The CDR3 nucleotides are TGTGCCATCAGTGTTGGGGACAGCCTTGAGCAGTACTTC. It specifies CAISVGDSLEQYF.

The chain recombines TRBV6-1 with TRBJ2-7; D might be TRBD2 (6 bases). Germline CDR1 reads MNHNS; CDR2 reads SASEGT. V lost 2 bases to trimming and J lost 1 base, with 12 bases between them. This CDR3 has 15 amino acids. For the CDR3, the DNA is TGTGCCAGCAGTGAAAGGGCGGCGGGGTCCTACGAGCAGTACTTC. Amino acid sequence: CASSERAAGSYEQYF.

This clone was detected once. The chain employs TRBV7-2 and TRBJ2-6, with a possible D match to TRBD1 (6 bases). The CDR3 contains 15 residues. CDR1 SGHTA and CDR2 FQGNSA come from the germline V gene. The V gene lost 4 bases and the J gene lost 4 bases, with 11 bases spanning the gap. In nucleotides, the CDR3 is TGTGCCAGCAGCTCAAGGGGGACAGGGGCCAACGTCCTGACTTTC. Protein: CASSSRGTGANVLTF.

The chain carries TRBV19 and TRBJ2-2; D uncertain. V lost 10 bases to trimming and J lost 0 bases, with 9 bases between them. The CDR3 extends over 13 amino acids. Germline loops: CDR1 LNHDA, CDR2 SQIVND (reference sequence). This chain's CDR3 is CATRTANTGELFF. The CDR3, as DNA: TGTGCCACACGGACGGCGAACACCGGGGAGCTGTTTTTT.

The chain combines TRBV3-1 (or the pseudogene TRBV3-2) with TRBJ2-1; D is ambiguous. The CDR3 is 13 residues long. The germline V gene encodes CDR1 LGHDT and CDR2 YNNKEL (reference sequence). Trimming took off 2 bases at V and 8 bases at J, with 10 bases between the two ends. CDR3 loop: CASSQSFMYEQFF. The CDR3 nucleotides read TGTGCCAGCAGCCAAAGTTTTATGTATGAGCAGTTCTTC.

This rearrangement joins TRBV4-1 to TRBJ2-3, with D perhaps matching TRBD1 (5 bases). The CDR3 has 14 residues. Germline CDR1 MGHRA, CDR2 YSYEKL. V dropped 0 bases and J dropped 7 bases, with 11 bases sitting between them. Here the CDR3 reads CASSQDQRGNTQYF. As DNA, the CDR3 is TGCGCCAGCAGCCAAGATCAAAGGGGAAATACGCAGTATTTT.

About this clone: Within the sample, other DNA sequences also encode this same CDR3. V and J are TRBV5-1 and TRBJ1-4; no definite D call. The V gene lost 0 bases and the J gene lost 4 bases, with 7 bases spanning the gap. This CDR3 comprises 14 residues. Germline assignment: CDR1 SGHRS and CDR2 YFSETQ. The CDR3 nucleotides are TGCGCCAGCAGCTTGGACGGGAATAATGAAAAACTGTTTTTT. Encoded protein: CASSLDGNNEKLFF.

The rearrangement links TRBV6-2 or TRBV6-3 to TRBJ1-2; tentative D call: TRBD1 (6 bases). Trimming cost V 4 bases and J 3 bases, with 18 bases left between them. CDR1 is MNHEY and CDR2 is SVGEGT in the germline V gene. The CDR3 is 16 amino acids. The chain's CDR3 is CASSSLAGARDYGYTF. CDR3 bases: TGTGCCAGCAGTTCGTTGGCGGGGGCGCGAGACTATGGCTACACCTTC.

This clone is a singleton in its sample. The CDR3 loop reads CASSWQGTNTEAFF. CDR3 DNA: TGTGCCAGCAGCTGGCAGGGGACGAACACTGAAGCTTTCTTT. This rearrangement joins TRBV5-8 to TRBJ1-1; D perhaps matches TRBD1 (6 bases). The CDR3 contains 14 residues. V gave up 3 bases and J gave up 1 base, with 10 bases separating them. Germline CDR1 reads SGHTS; CDR2 reads YDEGEE.

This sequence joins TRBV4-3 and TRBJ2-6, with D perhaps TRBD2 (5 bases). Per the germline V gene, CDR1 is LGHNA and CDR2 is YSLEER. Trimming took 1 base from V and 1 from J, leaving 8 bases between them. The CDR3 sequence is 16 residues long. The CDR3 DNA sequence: TGCGCCAGCAGCCAAGCGGGCGGGTCTGGGGCCAACGTCCTGACTTTC. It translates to CASSQAGGSGANVLTF.

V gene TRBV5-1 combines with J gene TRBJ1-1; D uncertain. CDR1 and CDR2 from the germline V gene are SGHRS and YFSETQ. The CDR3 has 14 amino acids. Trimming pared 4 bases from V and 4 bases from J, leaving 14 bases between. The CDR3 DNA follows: TGCGCCAGCAGCAACAAGGCCTCAGTCACTGAAGCTTTCTTT. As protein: CASSNKASVTEAFF.

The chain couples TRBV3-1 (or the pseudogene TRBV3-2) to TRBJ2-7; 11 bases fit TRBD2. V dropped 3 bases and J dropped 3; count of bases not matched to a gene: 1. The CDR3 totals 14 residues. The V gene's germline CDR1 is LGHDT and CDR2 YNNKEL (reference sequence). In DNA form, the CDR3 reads TGTGCCAGCAGCCAGCTAGCGGGGGGCTACGAGCAGTACTTC. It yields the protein CASSQLAGGYEQYF.

This CDR3 reads CASSRTSGAYEQYF. CDR3 bases: TGTGCCAGCAGTCGGACTAGCGGGGCCTACGAGCAGTACTTC. The chain couples TRBV6-5 to TRBJ2-7, with 12 positions matching TRBD2. The CDR3 loop spans 14 amino acids. V shed 5 bases, J shed 2 bases, and the junction held 1 base outside the gene matches. Germline V gene lookup returns CDR1 MNHEY and CDR2 SVGAGI.

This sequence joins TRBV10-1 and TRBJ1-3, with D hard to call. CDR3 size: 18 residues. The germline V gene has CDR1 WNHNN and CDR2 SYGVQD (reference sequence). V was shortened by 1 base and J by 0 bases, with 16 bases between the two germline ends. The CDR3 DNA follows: TGCGCCAGCAGTGAGTTCGGCCGCAGGAAGCACTCTGGAAACACCATATATTTT. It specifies CASSEFGRRKHSGNTIYF.